A few counts support the clone carrying this TCR beta chain. Its antigen is still unknown. Each donor was nominally healthy when sampled (though unrecorded immune exposures were likely). These data originate in a study of cytomegalovirus exposure and HLA in healthy donors. Regarding the study as a whole: Overall, approximately 150 TCR beta chains were annotated as cytomegalovirus-associated. Excluded were some V segments that proved indistinguishable, including TRBV6-2 and TRBV6-3.

PCR involved 60 Vbeta and 13 Jbeta primers. Using immunoSEQ multiplex PCR, the repertoire was profiled, and TCRdb retains in-frame clones only, with some absent. The top ten hold more than 0.8% of the sample, which has more than 85,000 clones, over 12% seen once. CDR3 length: 14 amino acids. Germline V gene data show CDR1 as SGDLS and CDR2 as YYNGEE. V gave up 3 bases and J gave up 4 bases; unmatched junction bases: 6. This receptor was obtained from a female donor in good health and CMV-seronegative. The chain carries TRBV9 and TRBJ1-2; 7 bases line up with TRBD1. The material sequenced was PBMCs. CDR3 amino acids: CASSARDSLYGYTF. The CDR3 nucleotides are TGTGCCAGCAGCGCCCGGGACAGTCTCTATGGCTACACCTTC.